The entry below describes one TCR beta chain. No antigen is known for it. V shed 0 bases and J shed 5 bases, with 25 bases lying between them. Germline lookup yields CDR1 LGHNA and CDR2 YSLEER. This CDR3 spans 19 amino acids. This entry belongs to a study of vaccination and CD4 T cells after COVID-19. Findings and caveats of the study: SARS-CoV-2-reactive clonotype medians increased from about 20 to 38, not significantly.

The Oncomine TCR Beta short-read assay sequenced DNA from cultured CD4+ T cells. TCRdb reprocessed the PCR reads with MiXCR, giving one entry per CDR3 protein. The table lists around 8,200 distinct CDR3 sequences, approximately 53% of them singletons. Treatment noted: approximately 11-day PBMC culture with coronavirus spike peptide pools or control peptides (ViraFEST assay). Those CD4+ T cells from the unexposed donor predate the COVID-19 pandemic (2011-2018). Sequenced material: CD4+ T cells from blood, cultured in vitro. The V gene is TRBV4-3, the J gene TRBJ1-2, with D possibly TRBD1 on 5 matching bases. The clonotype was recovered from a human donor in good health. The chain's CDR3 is CASSQDRGVVSGLLYGYTF. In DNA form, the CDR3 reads TGCGCCAGCAGCCAAGATAGGGGAGTTGTCTCTGGCCTACTTTATGGCTACACCTTC.